The rows below give T cell receptor beta chains drawn from one sample of a study of cytomegalovirus exposure and HLA in healthy donors. Produced via immunoSEQ multiplex PCR; TCRdb's table is partial and in-frame only. Its listing shows 95,000 to 110,000 clones. Source material: PBMCs. These receptors all come from a man in his forties in good health and CMV-seronegative. CDR3s include the opening cysteine and the closing phenylalanine or tryptophan. D genes are given only for firm matches.

TRBJ1-4,TRBD1,TRBV27,TGTGCCAGCAGTCCCTGGGACAGGACAAATGAAAAACTGTTTTTT,CASSPWDRTNEKLFF
TRBJ2-5,NA,TRBV7-6,TGTGCCAGCAACCCGGGGGACCCCAAGAGCAGCCAGTACTTC,CASNPGDPKSSQYF
TRBJ1-1,NA,TRBV28,TGTGCCAGCAGTTTATACAGGGTGGCAGTTCTAGGAACCACTGAAGCTTTCTTT,CASSLYRVAVLGTTEAFF
TRBJ2-5,NA,TRBV7-2,TGTGCCAGCAGCTTCACTAACGCCCAAGAGACCCAGTACTTC,CASSFTNAQETQYF
TRBJ1-1,TRBD1,TRBV29-1,TGCAGCGTTGAAGATAGGACAGGGGGGACTGAAGCTTTCTTT,CSVEDRTGGTEAFF
TRBJ2-7,TRBD2,TRBV6-5,TGTGCCAGCAGTTACTCGCGGGAGTCCTACGAGCAGTACTTC,CASSYSRESYEQYF
TRBJ1-4,NA,TRBV6-1,TGTGCCAGCCGTAGAGTTCAGGGAGGTGAAAAACTGTTTTTT,CASRRVQGGEKLFF
TRBJ1-1,NA,TRBV4-3,TGCGCCAGCAGCCAGGAGAAGACAGTTAACACTGAAGCTTTCTTT,CASSQEKTVNTEAFF
TRBJ1-1,NA,TRBV7-2,TGTGCCAGCAGCTTAGACTGGGGGCGCACGGCTGAAGCTTTCTTT,CASSLDWGRTAEAFF
TRBJ2-7,TRBD2,TRBV6-6,TGTGCCAGCAGCCAACTCGGACTAGCGGACTACGAGCAGTACTTC,CASSQLGLADYEQYF
TRBJ2-7,NA,TRBV21-1,TGTGCCAGCAGCAATAAGGGACAGGGGTTCGACGAGCAGTACTTC,CASSNKGQGFDEQYF
TRBJ1-5,NA,TRBV9,TGTGCCAGCAGCGTAGGTCCCCAGGGGTCTGATCAGCCCCAGCATTTT,CASSVGPQGSDQPQHF
TRBJ2-3,TRBD2,TRBV9,TGTGCCAGCAGCGTAGCTAGCGGGAGGGCAGATACGCAGTATTTT,CASSVASGRADTQYF
TRBJ1-2,TRBD1,TRBV2,TGTGCCACTACCGACAGGGGCCCCACTGGCTACACCTTC,CATTDRGPTGYTF
TRBJ2-3,TRBD2,TRBV29-1,TGCAGCCTCTGCTTTGGGGGGGGAGTCACAGATACGCAGTATTTT,CSLCFGGGVTDTQYF
TRBJ1-1,NA,TRBV28,TGTGCCAGCAGTGACAGAATTACAGGGAACACTGAAGCTTTCTTT,CASSDRITGNTEAFF
TRBJ2-3,TRBD2,TRBV19,TGTGCCAGTAGTGTCCTAGCGGGAGGGGGCACAGATACGCAGTATTTT,CASSVLAGGGTDTQYF
TRBJ1-5,NA,TRBV19,TGTGCCAGTAACAGGGTGAGGAATCAGCCCCAGCATTTT,CASNRVRNQPQHF
TRBJ1-2,NA,TRBV7-8,TGTGCCAGCAGCCCTAGGTTGACTAGCGCCCGCTATGGCTACACCTTC,CASSPRLTSARYGYTF
TRBJ1-2,NA,TRBV5-5,TGTGCCAGCAGCCGACAGCGGGGAAGCTCTGGCTACACCTTC,CASSRQRGSSGYTF
TRBJ2-5,TRBD2,TRBV27,TGTGCCAGCAGTTTTCTTCGGGGGGTAAGCGGGGAGACCCAGTACTTC,CASSFLRGVSGETQYF
TRBJ1-5,NA,TRBV7-2,TGTGCCAGCAGAGCCTCCGGGGGGTACAATCAGCCCCAGCATTTT,CASRASGGYNQPQHF
TRBJ2-5,NA,TRBV29-1,TGCAGCGTTGTTACAATCCAAGAGACCCAGTACTTC,CSVVTIQETQYF
TRBJ2-1,TRBD1,TRBV16,TGTGCCAGCAGCCAGAAGGGACAGGGGGATAATGAGCAGTTCTTC,CASSQKGQGDNEQFF
TRBJ2-7,NA,TRBV4-3,TGCGCCAGCAGCCAACATCCCCGAGGACAAGCCTACGAGCAGTACTTC,CASSQHPRGQAYEQYF
TRBJ2-6,NA,TRBV27,TGTGCCAGCAGTTTCATGGCCGGGGCCAACGTCCTGACTTTC,CASSFMAGANVLTF
TRBJ1-1,TRBD1,TRBV9,TGTGCCAGCAGTGTTTCCGGGACAGGGAACACTGAAGCTTTCTTT,CASSVSGTGNTEAFF
TRBJ2-3,TRBD1,TRBV27,TGTGCCAGCAGCTTTGCCGGGACAGGGTTGGCAGATACGCAGTATTTT,CASSFAGTGLADTQYF
TRBJ2-1,TRBD1,TRBV7-2,TGTGCCAGCAGCACCCGGACAGGCAATGAGCAGTTCTTC,CASSTRTGNEQFF
TRBJ1-2,TRBD1,TRBV6-6,TGTGCCAGCAGTTCCACCGAGGACAGGGTCTATGGCTACACCTTC,CASSSTEDRVYGYTF
TRBJ1-5,TRBD1,TRBV29-1,TGCAGCGTTGAAGGGTCGGGACAGGACGGCAATCAGCCCCAGCATTTT,CSVEGSGQDGNQPQHF
TRBJ1-2,TRBD1,TRBV6-5,TGTGCCAGCAGTTACCGTTACCCGGGACAGAACTATGGCTACACCTTC,CASSYRYPGQNYGYTF
TRBJ2-7,TRBD2,TRBV11-2,TGTGCCAGCAGCCCCCCAAATCCGGTGGCGGGAGGTTTGCAGTACTTC,CASSPPNPVAGGLQYF
TRBJ2-2,NA,TRBV7-2,TGTGCCAGCAGCTTAGGCCAGGAGAACACCGGGGAGCTGTTTTTT,CASSLGQENTGELFF
TRBJ1-2,NA,TRBV6-5,TGTGCCAGCAGTTACTCGATACAGGGTGGCTATGGCTACACCTTC,CASSYSIQGGYGYTF
TRBJ2-1,TRBD2,TRBV7-9,TGTGCCAGCAGCTTAGCGGGACTAGCGGGTAGCTACAATGAGCAGTTCTTC,CASSLAGLAGSYNEQFF
TRBJ2-1,TRBD2,TRBV5-4,TGTGCCAGCAGCTTGGGTTTGGCTAGCGGGGACAATGAGCAGTTCTTC,CASSLGLASGDNEQFF
TRBJ1-1,NA,TRBV10-2,TGCGCCAGCAGTGAAAATCTTGCGACTGAAGCTTTCTTT,CASSENLATEAFF
TRBJ2-6,NA,TRBV19,TGTGCCAGTCTACAGGGTAATGCTGGGGCCAACGTCCTGACTTTC,CASLQGNAGANVLTF
TRBJ1-1,NA,TRBV25-1,TGTGCCAGCAGTGAATATAACCGGGGGAACACTGAAGCTTTCTTT,CASSEYNRGNTEAFF
TRBJ1-2,TRBD1,TRBV13,TGTGCCAGCAGCGCTGCCGGGACAGGGGTTTTAGCTAACTATGGCTACACCTTC,CASSAAGTGVLANYGYTF
TRBJ2-2,TRBD2,TRBV5-5,TGTGCCAGCAGCTTTCAAGCGGGAGTGAGAGTCACCGGGGAGCTGTTTTTT,CASSFQAGVRVTGELFF
TRBJ2-1,TRBD2,TRBV5-1,TGCGCCAGCAGCTTGAGGCTAGCGGACAATGAGCAGTTCTTC,CASSLRLADNEQFF
TRBJ2-7,TRBD2,TRBV19,TGTGCCAGTAGTGAACGACTAGCGGGACCCCACGAGCAGTACTTC,CASSERLAGPHEQYF
TRBJ1-3,TRBD1,TRBV5-1,TGCGCCAGCAGCTTGGTTGGGACAGCCCCCTCTGGAAACACCATATATTTT,CASSLVGTAPSGNTIYF
TRBJ2-7,NA,TRBV5-1,TGCGCCAGCAGCCCTACCCGGGGGTCGCAGTACTTC,CASSPTRGSQYF
TRBJ1-1,NA,TRBV5-4,TGTGCCAGCAGCTTGGCCGGTGGGGCGCAGGGTACTGAAGCTTTCTTT,CASSLAGGAQGTEAFF
TRBJ1-1,NA,TRBV27,TGTGCCAGCAGTTCCCAAACGAGAAACACTGAAGCTTTCTTT,CASSSQTRNTEAFF
TRBJ1-2,TRBD1,TRBV27,TGTGCCAGCAGAGTAGGGGGCGCAATCAGTGGCTACACCTTC,CASRVGGAISGYTF
TRBJ2-5,TRBD2,TRBV23-1,TGCGCCAGCAGTCAAAAAGCGGGGGGTTACCAAGAGACCCAGTACTTC,CASSQKAGGYQETQYF
TRBJ2-1,TRBD2,TRBV19,TGTGCCAGTCGTCTAGCGGGAGGGCGTTACAATGAGCAGTTCTTC,CASRLAGGRYNEQFF
TRBJ1-4,TRBD1,TRBV11-2,TGTGCCAGCAGCTTCGGGACAGGGGGAACTAATGAAAAACTGTTTTTT,CASSFGTGGTNEKLFF
TRBJ2-2,NA,TRBV5-6,TGTGCCAGCAGCGACTTTGCGGGGTCGGACGGGGAGCTGTTTTTT,CASSDFAGSDGELFF
TRBJ2-7,NA,TRBV27,TGTGCCAGCAGTTTATTCCCACAGACGCCCTACGAGCAGTACTTC,CASSLFPQTPYEQYF
TRBJ2-1,NA,TRBV10-1,TGCGCCAGCAGTGTTTGGGGGGAGAATGAGCAGTTCTTC,CASSVWGENEQFF
TRBJ1-2,NA,TRBV7-2,TGTGCCAGCGGCTTAGCGGAGTCCTTATACACCTTC,CASGLAESLYTF
TRBJ1-1,NA,TRBV5-4,TGTGCCAGCAGCCTACAGGGTATGAACACTGAAGCTTTCTTT,CASSLQGMNTEAFF
TRBJ1-1,NA,TRBV18,TGTGCCAGCTCACCAACGCGCCCGAACACTGAAGCTTTCTTT,CASSPTRPNTEAFF
TRBJ2-7,NA,TRBV5-5,TGTGCCAGCAGCTTAGGACAGTCCTACGAGCAGTACTTC,CASSLGQSYEQYF
TRBJ2-7,TRBD1,TRBV5-1,TGCGCCAGCAGCTTAAAAGCCGGGACAGGCGCAAAGGTGCAGTACTTC,CASSLKAGTGAKVQYF